These 27 T cell receptor beta chains share one sample of origin, sequenced in a study of brain T cells in children with intractable seizures. TCRdb's table, derived via immunoSEQ multiplex PCR, lists solely in-frame clones and lacks some. The data show roughly 64,000 clones, roughly 95% seen once. The sequenced sample was peripheral blood, obtained at surgery. The receptors here all came from a boy under two years old with focal cortical dysplasia and intractable seizures.

Turning to this clone: One junction end disagrees with the germline gene, perhaps due to a read error. The chain has TRBV3-1 (or the pseudogene TRBV3-2) and TRBJ1-6, with D possibly matching TRBD1 (5 bases). From germline, CDR1 is LGHDT and CDR2 YNNKEL (reference sequence). The CDR3 is 21 residues long. The CDR3 region has the DNA TGTGCCAGCAGTCAAGGCCACAGGACATGGACTCCCCAAAATTATAATTCACCCCTCCACTTT. Amino acid sequence: CASSQGHRTWTPQNYNSPLHF.

This clone is a singleton in its sample. The chain uses TRBV5-6 and TRBJ1-6; maybe TRBD1 (6 bases). The CDR3 is 15 amino acids. The germline V and J ends were trimmed by 0 bases and 8 bases, with 12 bases remaining between them. Germline V gene data show CDR1 as SGHDT and CDR2 as YYEEEE. Here the CDR3 reads CASSLVYRADSPLHF. The CDR3 nucleotides read TGTGCCAGCAGCTTGGTCTACAGGGCGGATTCACCCCTCCACTTT.

The CDR3 spells CASSDRGRFGNTIYF. DNA of the CDR3: TGTGCCAGCAGTGACAGGGGACGTTTTGGAAACACCATATATTTT. The chain is built from TRBV6-1 and TRBJ1-3, with D possibly being TRBD1 (6 bases). Germline-derived CDR1 and CDR2 are MNHNS and SASEGT. This CDR3 region has 15 residues. V shed 3 bases and J shed 3 bases, with 12 bases lying between them.

The chain employs TRBV18 and TRBJ1-6; TRBD1 might be the D (6 bases). The germline V gene has CDR1 KGHSH and CDR2 LQKENI. The V and J ends lost 3 bases and 9 bases respectively, with 15 bases between them. CDR3 length equals 15 residues. CDR3 DNA sequence: TGTGCCAGCTCACCTTCCACAGGGAGAGGTTCACCCCTCCACTTT. It is translated as CASSPSTGRGSPLHF. The whole variable domain, filled in from reference TRBV18 and TRBJ1-6, reads NAGVMQNPRHLVRRRGQEARLRCSPMKGHSHVYWYRQLPEEGLKFMVYLQKENIIDESGMPKERFSAEFPKEGPSILRIQQVVRGDSAAYFCASSPSTGRGSPLHFGNGTRLTVT.

The rearrangement joins TRBV7-2 to TRBJ1-4, with a weak D call TRBD1 (6 bases). The CDR3 spans 15 residues. The V and J ends lost 5 bases and 5 bases respectively, with 15 bases between them. CDR1 and CDR2 (germline): SGHTA, FQGNSA. The CDR3 protein is CASSPQGHLNEKLFF. For the CDR3, the DNA is TGTGCCAGCAGCCCCCAGGGACACCTAAATGAAAAACTGTTTTTT.

The V gene is TRBV11-2, the J gene TRBJ1-4, with D perhaps TRBD1 (6 bases). The germline gives CDR1 SGHAT, CDR2 FQNNGV. V lost 5 bases and J 4 bases, leaving 11 bases between the germline ends. The CDR3 is made up of 14 amino acids. In DNA form, the CDR3 reads TGTGCCAGCAGCCGGGGGCGTAATAATGAAAAACTGTTTTTT. Translated, it gives CASSRGRNNEKLFF.

The V call is TRBV2, the J call TRBJ1-3; no clear D gene. Trimming removed 4 bases at V and 0 bases at J, with 10 bases between. Per germline, CDR1 SNHLY and CDR2 FYNNEI. The CDR3 has 15 amino acids. CDR3 DNA: TGTGCCAGCAGTGTTCACGGCGGCTCTGGAAACACCATATATTTT. Translation: CASSVHGGSGNTIYF.

The gene calls are TRBV7-6 and TRBJ2-2; 10 bases align to TRBD2. After removal of 2 bases from V and 6 bases from J, the junction contained 6 bases not matched to a gene. CDR1 and CDR2 (germline): SGHVS, FNYEAQ. The CDR3 length is 16 residues. The CDR3 DNA is TGTGCCAGCAGCTTAACCCCAGCGGGGGGGCCCGGGGAGCTGTTTTTT. As protein: CASSLTPAGGPGELFF.

The V gene is TRBV7-2, the J gene TRBJ2-3; TRBD2 matches 8 bases. CDR1 and CDR2 (germline): SGHTA, FQGNSA. The CDR3 is 19 residues long. V gave up 3 bases and J gave up 3 bases; unmatched junction bases: 17. Here the CDR3 reads CASSLPQPPSGGPTDTQYF. CDR3 DNA: TGTGCCAGCAGCTTGCCCCAACCTCCTTCGGGGGGGCCTACAGATACGCAGTATTTT.

The sample holds a few counts of this clone. This rearrangement joins TRBV6-2 or TRBV6-3 to TRBJ2-3, with no clear D. Per the germline V gene, CDR1 is MNHEY and CDR2 is SVGEGT. This CDR3 region has 11 residues. Trimming cost V 5 bases and J 2 bases, with 2 bases left between them. CDR3 protein: CASSNTDTQYF. CDR3 nucleotide sequence: TGTGCCAGCAGTAACACAGATACGCAGTATTTT.

This clone was observed a handful of times. This chain links TRBV27 with TRBJ2-2, with 9 bases lining up with TRBD2. The CDR3 length is 14 residues. V lost 4 bases to trimming and J lost 7 bases; unmatched junction nucleotides: 4. Germline V gene lookup returns CDR1 MNHEY and CDR2 SMNVEV (reference sequence). In DNA form, the CDR3 reads TGTGCCAGCAGTTGGGGGACTAGCATCGGGGAGCTGTTTTTT. This codes for CASSWGTSIGELFF.

The gene calls are TRBV7-9 and TRBJ1-5; D is possibly TRBD1 (6 bases). V was shortened by 1 base and J by 9 bases, with 7 bases between the two germline ends. Per the germline V gene, CDR1 is SEHNR and CDR2 is FQNEAQ (reference sequence). This CDR3 has 12 amino acids. The CDR3 spells CASSLGQVPQHF. Written as DNA, the CDR3 is TGTGCCAGCAGCTTAGGACAGGTGCCCCAGCATTTT.

The chain joins TRBV29-1 to TRBJ2-7, with 12 bases identical to TRBD2. Germline CDR1 and CDR2: SQVTM and ANQGSEA. The CDR3 has 16 residues. Trimming cost V 3 bases and J 2 bases; bases outside gene matches: 8. The CDR3 loop reads CSVDPYLAGGPYEQYF. The CDR3 DNA reads as TGCAGCGTTGATCCCTACCTAGCGGGGGGGCCCTACGAGCAGTACTTC.

V usage is TRBV27 and J usage is TRBJ2-1; 8 bases match TRBD1. Trimming cost V 8 bases and J 6 bases; bases outside gene matches: 12. This CDR3 region has 15 residues. The V gene's germline CDR1 is MNHEY and CDR2 SMNVEV (reference sequence). The DNA of the CDR3 is TGTGCCAGCGGCTCAGGGGGCGGTGATAGCAATGAGCAGTTCTTC. Encoded protein: CASGSGGGDSNEQFF.

This clone appeared a single time. This sequence joins TRBV29-1 and TRBJ2-3; perhaps TRBD1 as D (5 bases). Germline lookup yields CDR1 SQVTM and CDR2 ANQGSEA. Trimming stripped 0 bases from V and 5 bases from J, with 12 bases between. This CDR3 is built from 14 residues. CDR3: CSVEDLLGEDTQYF. The CDR3 DNA is TGCAGCGTTGAAGATCTGTTAGGGGAAGATACGCAGTATTTT.

The chain is built from TRBV19 and TRBJ1-1; D is unclear. Germline CDR1 LNHDA, CDR2 SQIVND (reference sequence). Trimming left V 5 bases short and J 0 bases short, with 16 bases between. The CDR3 extends over 16 amino acids. Written as DNA, the CDR3 is TGTGCCAGTAGTCCGAGACCCCGGAGGATGAACACTGAAGCTTTCTTT. Encoded protein: CASSPRPRRMNTEAFF.

This sequence joins TRBV6-5 and TRBJ2-2; 8 bases fit TRBD1. From germline, CDR1 is MNHEY and CDR2 SVGAGI. This CDR3 is built from 15 residues. Trimming removed 4 bases from V and 6 bases from J; junction bases left unmatched: 7. The CDR3 nucleotides are TGTGCCAGCAGTTCCATCGACAGGGGAGCCGGGGAGCTGTTTTTT. It yields the protein CASSSIDRGAGELFF.

The genes are TRBV25-1 and TRBJ2-1, with a weak D call TRBD2 (5 bases). Germline V gene lookup returns CDR1 MGHDK and CDR2 SYGVNS. The V end lost 2 bases, the J end lost 7 bases, and 15 bases lay between the germline ends. This CDR3 has 15 residues. The CDR3 sequence is CASSEPGISVNEQFF. The CDR3 nucleotides read TGTGCCAGCAGTGAACCGGGGATATCGGTAAATGAGCAGTTCTTC.

CDR3 region: CASSQVPQGFSYNSPLHF. CDR3 nucleotides: TGCGCCAGCAGCCAAGTGCCGCAGGGCTTCTCCTATAATTCACCCCTCCACTTT. The chain carries TRBV4-1 and TRBJ1-6; maybe TRBD1 (5 bases). Germline lookup yields CDR1 MGHRA and CDR2 YSYEKL. Trimming shortened V by 1 base and J by 0 bases, and 13 bases separated the two germline ends. The CDR3 sequence is 18 residues long.

This clone was seen just once. The chain couples TRBV5-4 to TRBJ2-3; D gene unclear. This CDR3 region has 13 residues. V shed 0 bases and J shed 0 bases, with 2 bases lying between them. CDR1 SGHNT and CDR2 YYREEE come from the germline V gene (reference sequence). The CDR3 DNA follows: TGTGCCAGCAGCTTGGTCAGCACAGATACGCAGTATTTT. Amino acids: CASSLVSTDTQYF.

V gene TRBV6-6 combines with J gene TRBJ2-7; D perhaps matches TRBD2 (6 bases). Per the germline V gene, CDR1 is MNHNY and CDR2 is SVGAGI (reference sequence). V was clipped by 3 bases and J by 4 bases, with 13 bases between them. CDR3 size: 14 residues. The CDR3 DNA sequence: TGTGCCAGCAGTTATCTCGGGAGCGAATACGAGCAGTACTTC. Amino acid sequence: CASSYLGSEYEQYF.

The chain carries TRBV7-8 and TRBJ2-3; D might be TRBD2 (7 bases). The CDR3 length is 18 residues. V gave up 0 bases and J gave up 0 bases, with 16 bases separating them. In germline, CDR1 is SGHVS, CDR2 FQNEAQ. The CDR3 protein is CASSLAGGAGSSTDTQYF. Here the CDR3 DNA reads TGTGCCAGCAGCTTAGCGGGGGGGGCCGGATCTAGCACAGATACGCAGTATTTT.

V and J are TRBV6-5 and TRBJ1-1; D call uncertain. V lost 4 bases and J lost 3, with 9 bases in between. Per the germline V gene, CDR1 is MNHEY and CDR2 is SVGAGI. The CDR3 consists of 13 residues. The CDR3 is CASSFSRDTEAFF. The CDR3 DNA reads as TGTGCCAGCAGTTTTAGTAGGGACACTGAAGCTTTCTTT.

CDR3 nucleotides: TGTGCCAGCAGCCTCCGGGACAGTGTCATCTATGGCTACACCTTC. This translates into CASSLRDSVIYGYTF. V gene TRBV7-9 combines with J gene TRBJ1-2; 7 bases are a match to TRBD1. The CDR3 has 15 amino acids. CDR1 is SEHNR and CDR2 is FQNEAQ in the germline V gene (reference sequence). V lost 5 bases to trimming and J lost 4 bases; unmatched junction nucleotides: 10.

The CDR3 here is CASSLGRRELFF. The CDR3, as DNA: TGTGCCAGCAGCTTGGGGCGTCGTGAACTGTTTTTT. The rearrangement links TRBV5-6 to TRBJ1-4; D not certain. The CDR3 extends over 12 amino acids. Germline loops: CDR1 SGHDT, CDR2 YYEEEE. V gave up 0 bases and J gave up 12 bases, with 9 bases separating them.

This chain links TRBV19 with TRBJ2-3, with D maybe TRBD1 (5 bases). The CDR3 has 14 amino acids. V was shortened by 4 bases and J by 1 base, with 9 bases between the two germline ends. Germline assignment: CDR1 LNHDA and CDR2 SQIVND (reference sequence). The CDR3 DNA is TGTGCCAGTAGTAGGATGACAGGCACAGATACGCAGTATTTT. It codes for CASSRMTGTDTQYF.

The chain recombines TRBV5-1 with TRBJ2-3; 9 nucleotides line up with TRBD1. V lost 0 bases, J lost 6 bases, and 8 bases stayed unmatched. This CDR3 has 16 amino acids. CDR1 and CDR2 (germline): SGHRS, YFSETQ. CDR3 sequence (DNA): TGCGCCAGCAGCTTGGCTGGACAGGGGATCGGGGATACGCAGTATTTT. Translation gives CASSLAGQGIGDTQYF.